This T cell receptor beta chain was observed in a study of blood T cells in healthy people across ages. CDR1 and CDR2 (germline): SQVTM, ANQGSEA. The CDR3 extends over 12 amino acids. Trimming cost V 4 bases and J 1 base, with 5 bases left between them. Primed by a sample-barcoded 5' primer and a J-beta primer mix, a second PCR proceeded for roughly 6 to 12 cycles. Every cDNA molecule carried a tag from a template-switch adaptor bearing 12 random nucleotides. TCRdb reprocessed the 5' RACE reads via MiXCR and lists one record per CDR3 protein. The repertoire holds approximately 800,000 distinct CDR3 sequences, with about 46% as singletons.

The TCR originated in an elderly man in good health. The rearrangement links TRBV29-1 to TRBJ2-1, with D uncertain. The material sequenced was blood. In DNA form, the CDR3 reads TGCAGCGTTGCCCCTTCCTACAATGAGCAGTTCTTC. Protein product: CSVAPSYNEQFF.